One sample yielded the 2 T cell receptor beta chains listed below, sequenced in a study of blood T cell repertoires in COVID-19. TCRdb's table, derived via immunoSEQ multiplex PCR, lists solely in-frame clones and lacks some. The repertoire holds about 96,000 clones, with roughly 84% as singletons. The material sequenced was peripheral blood. These receptors came from an older woman with acute or convalescent COVID-19.

The chain carries TRBV28 and TRBJ1-3; D is unclear. Per germline, CDR1 MDHEN and CDR2 SYDVKM. V was trimmed by 6 bases and J by 9 bases, leaving 9 bases between them. CDR3 size: 11 residues. Written as DNA, the CDR3 is TGTGCCAGCAGCCTCGGCGGCACCATATATTTT. Protein product: CASSLGGTIYF.

The rearrangement joins TRBV12-5 to TRBJ2-3; possibly TRBD2 for D (6 bases). The germline CDR1 and CDR2 sequences are LGHNT and FRNRAP. This CDR3 is built from 15 residues. V was shortened by 6 bases and J by 2 bases, with 15 bases between the two germline ends. CDR3 sequence reads: CASGPLALPTDTQYF. DNA for the CDR3: TGTGCTAGTGGCCCACTAGCCCTACCCACAGATACGCAGTATTTT.